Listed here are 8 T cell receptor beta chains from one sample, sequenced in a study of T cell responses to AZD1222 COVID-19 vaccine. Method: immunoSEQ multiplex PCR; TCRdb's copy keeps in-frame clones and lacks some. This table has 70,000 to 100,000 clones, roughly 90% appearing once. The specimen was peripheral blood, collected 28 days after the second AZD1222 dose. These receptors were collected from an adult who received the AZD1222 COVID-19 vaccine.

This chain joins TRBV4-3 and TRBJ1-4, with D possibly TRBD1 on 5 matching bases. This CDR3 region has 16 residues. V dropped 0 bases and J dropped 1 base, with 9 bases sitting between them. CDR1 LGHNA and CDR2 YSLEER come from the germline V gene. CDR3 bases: TGCGCCAGCAGCCAAGACAGGGTTGGAACTAATGAAAAACTGTTTTTT. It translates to CASSQDRVGTNEKLFF.

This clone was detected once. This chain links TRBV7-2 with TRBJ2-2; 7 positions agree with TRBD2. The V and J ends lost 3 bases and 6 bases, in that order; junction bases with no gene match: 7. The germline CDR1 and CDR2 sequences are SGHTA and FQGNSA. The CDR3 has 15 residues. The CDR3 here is CASSLGGAVAGELFF. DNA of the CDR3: TGTGCCAGCAGCTTGGGAGGGGCGGTTGCCGGGGAGCTGTTTTTT.

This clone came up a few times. The CDR3 protein is CASSSGTGNYGYTF. As DNA, the CDR3 is TGTGCCAGCAGCTCAGGGACAGGGAACTATGGCTACACCTTC. The V call is TRBV11-2, the J call TRBJ1-2; 9 positions agree with TRBD1. The CDR3 runs to 14 residues. CDR1 is SGHAT and CDR2 is FQNNGV in the germline V gene. J gave up 2 bases and V 4 bases, and 2 bases lay outside the gene matches.

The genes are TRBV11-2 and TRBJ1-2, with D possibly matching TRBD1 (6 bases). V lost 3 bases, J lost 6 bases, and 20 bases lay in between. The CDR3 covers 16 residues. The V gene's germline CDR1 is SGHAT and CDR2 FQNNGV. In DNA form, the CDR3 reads TGTGCCAGCAGCTTTACCGGGACAACCGAGCCCCATGGCTACACCTTC. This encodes CASSFTGTTEPHGYTF.

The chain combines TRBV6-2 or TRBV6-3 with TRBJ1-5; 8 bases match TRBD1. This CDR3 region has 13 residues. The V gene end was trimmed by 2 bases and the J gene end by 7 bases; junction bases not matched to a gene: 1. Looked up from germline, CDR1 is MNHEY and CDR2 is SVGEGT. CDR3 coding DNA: TGTGCCAGCAGTTACAACAGGGGGCAGCCCCAGCATTTT. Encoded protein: CASSYNRGQPQHF.

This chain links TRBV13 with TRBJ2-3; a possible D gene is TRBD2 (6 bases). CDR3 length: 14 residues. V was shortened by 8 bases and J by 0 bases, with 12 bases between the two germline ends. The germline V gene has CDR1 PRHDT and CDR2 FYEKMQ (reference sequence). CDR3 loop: CASGRGASTDTQYF. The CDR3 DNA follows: TGTGCCAGCGGTCGCGGGGCGAGCACAGATACGCAGTATTTT.

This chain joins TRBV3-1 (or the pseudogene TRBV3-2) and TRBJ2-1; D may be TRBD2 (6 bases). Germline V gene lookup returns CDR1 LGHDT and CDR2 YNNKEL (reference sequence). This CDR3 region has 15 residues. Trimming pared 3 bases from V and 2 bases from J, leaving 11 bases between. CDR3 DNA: TGTGCCAGCAGCCAGGGCGGGGCCGCCTACAATGAGCAGTTCTTC. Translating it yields CASSQGGAAYNEQFF.

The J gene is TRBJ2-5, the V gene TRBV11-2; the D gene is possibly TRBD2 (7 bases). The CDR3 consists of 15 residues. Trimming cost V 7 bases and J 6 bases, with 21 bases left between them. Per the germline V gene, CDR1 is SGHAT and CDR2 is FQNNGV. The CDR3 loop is CASTSTKGGAQTQYF. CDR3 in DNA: TGTGCCAGCACCTCGACGAAGGGGGGGGCACAGACCCAGTACTTC.